There are a few counts of the clone carrying this TCR beta chain. In the original analysis: Cell counts per sample came from amplifying reference gene primers. The protocol was immunoSEQ multiplex PCR, while the TCRdb copy is restricted to in-frame clones and leaves out a portion. V and J calls plus clone size are reproduced from that table; the DNA served to infer D and trimming. The table shows 20,000 to 30,000 clones, with almost 90% occurring only once. This sample was taken from a study of blood T cell repertoires in COVID-19. Whole-study context: From T cells, B-cell-depleted T cells, or PBMCs came the material, which was cDNA or gDNA.

Germline assignment: CDR1 MNHEY and CDR2 SVGEGT. The germline V and J ends were trimmed by 4 bases and 0 bases, with 10 bases remaining between them. The CDR3 consists of 14 residues. This receptor was obtained from a man between 65 and 79 years old with acute or convalescent COVID-19. Sample: peripheral blood. The V gene is TRBV6-2 or TRBV6-3, the J gene TRBJ2-7; the D gene is possibly TRBD2 (7 bases). The CDR3 loop reads CASSLGGLSYEQYF. For the CDR3, the DNA is TGTGCCAGCAGTTTGGGGGGGCTCTCCTACGAGCAGTACTTC.